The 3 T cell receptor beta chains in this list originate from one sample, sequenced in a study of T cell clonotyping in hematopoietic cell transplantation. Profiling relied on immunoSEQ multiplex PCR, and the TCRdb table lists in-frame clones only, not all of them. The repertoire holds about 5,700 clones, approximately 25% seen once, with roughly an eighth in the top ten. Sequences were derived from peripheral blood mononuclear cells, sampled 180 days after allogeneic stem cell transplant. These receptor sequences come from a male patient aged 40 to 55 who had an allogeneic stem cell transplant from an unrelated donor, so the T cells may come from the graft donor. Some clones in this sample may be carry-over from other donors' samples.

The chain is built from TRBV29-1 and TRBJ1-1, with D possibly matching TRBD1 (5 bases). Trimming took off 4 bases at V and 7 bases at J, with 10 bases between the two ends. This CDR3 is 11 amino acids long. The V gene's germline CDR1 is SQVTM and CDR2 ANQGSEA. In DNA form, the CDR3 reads TGCAGCGTTGGGGGGACGCTTGAAGCTTTCTTT. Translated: CSVGGTLEAFF.

CDR3 protein: CASSQGVNTEAFF. CDR3 bases: TGTGCCAGCAGCCAAGGAGTGAACACTGAAGCTTTCTTT. The gene calls are TRBV14 and TRBJ1-1; D is unresolved. This CDR3 contains 13 residues. Germline V gene lookup returns CDR1 SGHDN and CDR2 FVKESK. V lost 1 base and J 0 bases, leaving 3 bases between the germline ends.

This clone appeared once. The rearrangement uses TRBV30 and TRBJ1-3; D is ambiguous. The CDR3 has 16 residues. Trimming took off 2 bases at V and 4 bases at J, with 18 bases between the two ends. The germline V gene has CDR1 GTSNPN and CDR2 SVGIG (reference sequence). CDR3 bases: TGTGCCTGGAGTCAAGTCGACGGGATGAGAGGAAACACCATATATTTT. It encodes CAWSQVDGMRGNTIYF.